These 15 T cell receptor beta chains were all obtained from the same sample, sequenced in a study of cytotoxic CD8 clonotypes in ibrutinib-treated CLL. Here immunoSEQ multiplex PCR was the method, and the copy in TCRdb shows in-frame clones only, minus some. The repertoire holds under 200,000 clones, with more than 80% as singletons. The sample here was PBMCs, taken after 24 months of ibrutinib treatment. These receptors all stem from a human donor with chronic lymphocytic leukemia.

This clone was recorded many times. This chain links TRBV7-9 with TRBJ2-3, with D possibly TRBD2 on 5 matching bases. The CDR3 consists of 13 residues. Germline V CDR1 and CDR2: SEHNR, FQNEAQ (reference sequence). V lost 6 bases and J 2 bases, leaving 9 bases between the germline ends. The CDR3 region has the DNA TGTGCCAGCAGACCCCGGGACACAGATACGCAGTATTTT. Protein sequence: CASRPRDTDTQYF. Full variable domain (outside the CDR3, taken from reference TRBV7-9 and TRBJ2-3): DTGVSQNPRHKITKRGQNVTFRCDPISEHNRLYWYRQTLGQGPEFLTYFQNEAQLEKSRLLSDRFSAERPKGSFSTLEIQRTEQGDSAMYLCASRPRDTDTQYFGPGTRLTVL.

The CDR3 DNA follows: TGTGCCAGCAGCCGCCAACTCGGGACAGGACAAGAGACCCAGTACTTC. This translates into CASSRQLGTGQETQYF. The genes are TRBV7-9 and TRBJ2-5, with 8 positions matching TRBD1. The V gene end was trimmed by 5 bases and the J gene end by 2 bases; junction bases not matched to a gene: 10. CDR1 SEHNR and CDR2 FQNEAQ come from the germline V gene (reference sequence). This CDR3 has 16 amino acids.

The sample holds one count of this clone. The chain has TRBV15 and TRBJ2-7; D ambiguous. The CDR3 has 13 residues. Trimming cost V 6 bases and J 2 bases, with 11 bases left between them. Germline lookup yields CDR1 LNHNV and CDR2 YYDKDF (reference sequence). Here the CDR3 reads CATRDQPTYEQYF. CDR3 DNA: TGTGCCACCAGAGACCAACCTACCTACGAGCAGTACTTC.

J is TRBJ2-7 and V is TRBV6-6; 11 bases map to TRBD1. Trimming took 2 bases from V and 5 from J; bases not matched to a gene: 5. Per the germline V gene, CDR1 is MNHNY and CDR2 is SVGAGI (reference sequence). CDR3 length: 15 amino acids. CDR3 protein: CASSYDGQGAHEQYF. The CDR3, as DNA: TGTGCCAGCAGTTACGACGGACAGGGGGCGCACGAGCAGTACTTC.

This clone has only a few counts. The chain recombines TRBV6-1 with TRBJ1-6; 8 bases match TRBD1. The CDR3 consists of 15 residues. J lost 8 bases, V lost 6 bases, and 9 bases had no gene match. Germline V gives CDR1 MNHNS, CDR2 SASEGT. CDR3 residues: CASRVEDRVDSPLHF. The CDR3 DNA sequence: TGTGCCAGCAGGGTAGAGGACAGGGTTGATTCACCCCTCCACTTT.

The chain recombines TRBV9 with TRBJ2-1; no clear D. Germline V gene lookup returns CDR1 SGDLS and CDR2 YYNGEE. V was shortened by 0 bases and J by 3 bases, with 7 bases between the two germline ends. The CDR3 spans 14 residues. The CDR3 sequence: CASSVEADYNEQFF. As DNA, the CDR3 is TGTGCCAGCAGCGTAGAGGCAGACTACAATGAGCAGTTCTTC.

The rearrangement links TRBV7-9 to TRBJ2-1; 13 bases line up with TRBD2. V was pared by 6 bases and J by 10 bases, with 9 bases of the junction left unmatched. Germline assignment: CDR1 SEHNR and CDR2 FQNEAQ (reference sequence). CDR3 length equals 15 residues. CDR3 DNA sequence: TGTGCCAGCAGTACTAGCGGGGGGGCCCGACACGAGCAGTTCTTC. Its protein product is CASSTSGGARHEQFF.

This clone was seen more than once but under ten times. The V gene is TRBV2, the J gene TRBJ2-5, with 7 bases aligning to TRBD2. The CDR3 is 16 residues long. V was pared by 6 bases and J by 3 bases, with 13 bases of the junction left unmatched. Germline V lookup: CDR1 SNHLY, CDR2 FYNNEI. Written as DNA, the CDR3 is TGTGCCAGCAGAAAAAGGGGAGGGACGGCAGAAGAGACCCAGTACTTC. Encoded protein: CASRKRGGTAEETQYF.

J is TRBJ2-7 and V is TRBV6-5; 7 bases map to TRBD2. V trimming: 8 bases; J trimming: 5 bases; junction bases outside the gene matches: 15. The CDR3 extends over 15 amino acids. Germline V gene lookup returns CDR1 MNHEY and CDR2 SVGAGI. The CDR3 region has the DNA TGTGCCAGCGGCCCCTCCGGGAGGAGGAGTAACGAGCAGTACTTC. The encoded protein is CASGPSGRRSNEQYF.

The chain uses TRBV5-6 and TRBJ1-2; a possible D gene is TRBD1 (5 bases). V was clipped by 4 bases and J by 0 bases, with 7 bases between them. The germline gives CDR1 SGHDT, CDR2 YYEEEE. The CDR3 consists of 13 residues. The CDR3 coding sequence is TGTGCCAGCAGCCCCAGGGCTAACTATGGCTACACCTTC. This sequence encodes CASSPRANYGYTF.

CDR3 coding DNA: TGTGCCAGCAGCTTAGGGGCGGGGATCTACGAGCAGTACTTC. Protein product: CASSLGAGIYEQYF. The rearrangement joins TRBV7-2 to TRBJ2-7; the D gene is possibly TRBD2 (6 bases). This CDR3 region has 14 residues. Trimming left V 1 base short and J 3 bases short, with 10 bases between. Germline V gene data show CDR1 as SGHTA and CDR2 as FQGNSA.

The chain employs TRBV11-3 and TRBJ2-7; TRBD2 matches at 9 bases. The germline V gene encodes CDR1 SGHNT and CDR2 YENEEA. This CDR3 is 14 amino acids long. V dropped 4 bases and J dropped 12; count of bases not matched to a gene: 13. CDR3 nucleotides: TGTGCCAGCAGCTGGGGGCTAGCGGGAACCCGAGTGTACTTC. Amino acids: CASSWGLAGTRVYF.

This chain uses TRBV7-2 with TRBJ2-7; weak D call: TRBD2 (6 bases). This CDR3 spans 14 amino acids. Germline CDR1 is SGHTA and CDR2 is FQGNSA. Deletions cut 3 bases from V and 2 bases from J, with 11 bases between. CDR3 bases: TGTGCCAGCAGCTTCTCGGGAGCAACCTACGAGCAGTACTTC. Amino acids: CASSFSGATYEQYF.

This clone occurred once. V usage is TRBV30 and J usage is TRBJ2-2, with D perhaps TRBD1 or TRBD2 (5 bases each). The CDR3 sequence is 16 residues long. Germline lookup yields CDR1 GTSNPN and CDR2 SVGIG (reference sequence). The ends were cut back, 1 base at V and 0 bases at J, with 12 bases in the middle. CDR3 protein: CAWSAWGSSNTGELFF. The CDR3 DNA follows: TGTGCCTGGAGTGCGTGGGGGAGCTCGAACACCGGGGAGCTGTTTTTT.

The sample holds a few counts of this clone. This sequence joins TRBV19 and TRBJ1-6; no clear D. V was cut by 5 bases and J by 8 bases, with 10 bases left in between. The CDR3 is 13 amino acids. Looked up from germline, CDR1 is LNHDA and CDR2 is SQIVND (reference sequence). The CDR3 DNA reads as TGTGCCAGTAGTCAGGAAGTTTATTCACCCCTCCACTTT. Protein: CASSQEVYSPLHF.